The 25 T cell receptor beta chains in this list originate from one sample, sequenced in a study of control samples from healthy donors and cancer patients. Method: immunoSEQ multiplex PCR; TCRdb's copy keeps in-frame clones and lacks some. The sample includes roughly 98,000 clones, 93% of them seen just once. Sequenced: blood. These receptor sequences come from a man aged 18-30 years in good health.

The rearrangement links TRBV9 to TRBJ1-4; tentative D call: TRBD1 (5 bases). Per germline, CDR1 SGDLS and CDR2 YYNGEE. The CDR3 is 16 amino acids. Trimming took 4 bases from V and 0 from J, leaving 13 bases between them. CDR3 sequence (DNA): TGTGCCAGCAGCAACGTAGGGGAGGCAACTAATGAAAAACTGTTTTTT. It translates to CASSNVGEATNEKLFF.

This clone was counted a single time. This chain connects TRBV6-1 to TRBJ2-7; D gene uncertain. The CDR3 is made up of 13 amino acids. CDR1 MNHNS and CDR2 SASEGT come from the germline V gene. Trimming took off 3 bases at V and 0 bases at J, with 6 bases between the two ends. The CDR3 DNA reads TGTGCCAGCAGTGACAGCTACTCCTACGAGCAGTACTTC. It encodes CASSDSYSYEQYF.

J is TRBJ2-1 and V is TRBV12-3 or TRBV12-4; D not resolved. The germline V and J ends were trimmed by 1 base and 7 bases, with 8 bases remaining between them. This CDR3 is built from 13 residues. CDR3 bases: TGTGCCAGCAGTTTAGAGGAAGGGAATGAGCAGTTCTTC. The encoded protein is CASSLEEGNEQFF.

V is TRBV11-2 and J is TRBJ1-2; 11 nucleotides match TRBD1. V gave up 1 base and J gave up 4 bases; unmatched junction bases: 2. The germline V gene encodes CDR1 SGHAT and CDR2 FQNNGV. The CDR3 extends over 15 amino acids. CDR3 amino acids: CASSLVGQGGYGYTF. CDR3 coding DNA: TGTGCCAGCAGCTTAGTGGGACAGGGGGGCTATGGCTACACCTTC.

V gene TRBV5-1 combines with J gene TRBJ1-1; D gene unclear. Trimming stripped 2 bases from V and 0 bases from J, with 11 bases between. The CDR3 consists of 15 residues. Germline-derived CDR1 and CDR2 are SGHRS and YFSETQ. The CDR3 DNA reads TGCGCCAGCAGCTTAGTGTTAGCTATGAACACTGAAGCTTTCTTT. This encodes CASSLVLAMNTEAFF.

This sequence joins TRBV7-3 and TRBJ2-1, with 10 bases matching TRBD2. The germline V gene has CDR1 SGHTA and CDR2 FQGTGA. J gave up 6 bases and V 5 bases, and 10 bases lay outside the gene matches. There are 16 residues in the CDR3. As DNA, the CDR3 is TGTGCCAGCAGCCCTGTATCTAGCGGGAGACCCAATGAGCAGTTCTTC. Amino acids: CASSPVSSGRPNEQFF.

This chain joins TRBV18 and TRBJ1-1; 8 nucleotides align to TRBD1. In germline, CDR1 is KGHSH, CDR2 LQKENI. J gave up 2 bases and V 4 bases, and 9 bases lay outside the gene matches. The CDR3 covers 16 residues. The CDR3 bases are TGTGCCAGCTCACTGCAGGGGGCGCGGTTTAACACTGAAGCTTTCTTT. This encodes CASSLQGARFNTEAFF.

J is TRBJ1-4 and V is TRBV4-2; possibly TRBD1 for D (5 bases). V lost 3 bases to trimming and J lost 7 bases, with 12 bases between them. The CDR3 is made up of 14 amino acids. CDR1 LGHNA and CDR2 YNFKEQ come from the germline V gene. Here the CDR3 DNA reads TGTGCCAGCAGCCATGAAACTGGGGGTGAAAAACTGTTTTTT. Translation: CASSHETGGEKLFF.

This clone was seen a single time. The chain is built from TRBV6-5 and TRBJ1-5; D ambiguous. V was shortened by 0 bases and J by 1 base, with 10 bases between the two germline ends. The germline V gene encodes CDR1 MNHEY and CDR2 SVGAGI. This CDR3 comprises 16 residues. CDR3 in amino acids: CASSYSREVSNQPQHF. CDR3 nucleotides: TGTGCCAGCAGTTACTCGAGGGAGGTAAGCAATCAGCCCCAGCATTTT.

This clone counts as medium-sized. V gene TRBV15 combines with J gene TRBJ2-7; 12 bases are shared with TRBD2. After removal of 8 bases from V and 4 bases from J, the junction contained 6 bases not matched to a gene. This CDR3 has 14 amino acids. The germline V gene encodes CDR1 LNHNV and CDR2 YYDKDF (reference sequence). The DNA for the CDR3 is TGTGCCACCGGGGCTAGCGGGGGGGGTTACGAGCAGTACTTC. Protein: CATGASGGGYEQYF.

This chain joins TRBV5-6 and TRBJ1-1, with D perhaps TRBD1 (5 bases). CDR3 length: 15 amino acids. V lost 1 base to trimming and J lost 1 base, with 11 bases between them. Germline values: CDR1 SGHDT, CDR2 YYEEEE. CDR3 protein: CASSLLGGQNTEAFF. The CDR3 bases are TGTGCCAGCAGCTTGTTAGGCGGACAGAACACTGAAGCTTTCTTT.

The CDR3 bases are TGTGCCAGCAGCGGAACGACTGAAGCTTTCTTT. As protein: CASSGTTEAFF. The rearrangement uses TRBV6-5 and TRBJ1-1, with D unresolved. CDR1 and CDR2 from the germline V gene are MNHEY and SVGAGI. V was trimmed by 6 bases and J by 5 bases, leaving 7 bases between them. This CDR3 comprises 11 residues.

The V and J genes are TRBV13 and TRBJ2-7; D is perhaps TRBD1 (6 bases). The CDR3 contains 16 residues. V lost 4 bases to trimming and J lost 4 bases, with 20 bases between them. In germline, CDR1 is PRHDT, CDR2 FYEKMQ (reference sequence). CDR3 in amino acids: CASSSGGPGADYEQYF. The CDR3 DNA reads as TGTGCCAGCAGCTCCGGAGGTCCAGGGGCAGATTACGAGCAGTACTTC.

Here the CDR3 DNA reads TGTGCCAGCAGTAATTCGGGACACCCAATCTATGGCTACACCTTC. Translated: CASSNSGHPIYGYTF. The V call is TRBV25-1, the J call TRBJ1-2, with a possible D match to TRBD1 (6 bases). V lost 5 bases and J 4 bases, leaving 17 bases between the germline ends. Germline V gives CDR1 MGHDK, CDR2 SYGVNS. The CDR3 runs to 15 residues.

V and J are TRBV18 and TRBJ1-6; maybe TRBD1 (5 bases). This CDR3 comprises 13 residues. V gave up 4 bases and J gave up 8 bases, with 9 bases separating them. In germline, CDR1 is KGHSH, CDR2 LQKENI. The CDR3 here is CASSQGTDSPLHF. CDR3 DNA sequence: TGTGCCAGCTCACAAGGGACCGATTCACCCCTCCACTTT.

CDR3 loop: CSAIVVNSGNTIYF. In nucleotides, the CDR3 is TGCAGCGCCATAGTGGTAAACTCTGGAAACACCATATATTTT. The V and J genes are TRBV29-1 and TRBJ1-3; D unclear. The V end lost 7 bases, the J end lost 0 bases, and 13 bases lay between the germline ends. This CDR3 region has 14 residues. CDR1 and CDR2 (germline): SQVTM, ANQGSEA.

This chain uses TRBV30 with TRBJ2-5; D is undetermined. Per germline, CDR1 GTSNPN and CDR2 SVGIG (reference sequence). There are 10 residues in the CDR3. Trimming pared 3 bases from V and 5 bases from J, leaving 4 bases between. Here the CDR3 reads CAWRRETQYF. The CDR3 nucleotides read TGTGCCTGGAGAAGGGAGACCCAGTACTTC.

The gene calls are TRBV2 and TRBJ2-1; D might be TRBD2 (6 bases). V lost 6 bases, J lost 2 bases, and 14 bases lay in between. Per the germline V gene, CDR1 is SNHLY and CDR2 is FYNNEI. The CDR3 covers 15 residues. The DNA for the CDR3 is TGTGCCAGCAGATTCGGAGGGGCCCCCTACAATGAGCAGTTCTTC. As protein: CASRFGGAPYNEQFF.

The chain has TRBV3-1 (or the pseudogene TRBV3-2) and TRBJ2-7; 8 nucleotides match TRBD1. V shed 0 bases and J 2 bases; nucleotides not matched to a gene: 0. This CDR3 spans 14 amino acids. The germline CDR1 and CDR2 sequences are LGHDT and YNNKEL (reference sequence). CDR3 bases: TGTGCCAGCAGCCAAGACAGGGGGCCCTACGAGCAGTACTTC. It translates to CASSQDRGPYEQYF.

The CDR3 sequence is CASSVSLGVGTGELFF. DNA of the CDR3: TGTGCCAGCAGTGTTAGTTTGGGGGTAGGCACCGGGGAGCTGTTTTTT. This chain joins TRBV2 and TRBJ2-2; D is possibly TRBD1 or TRBD2 (5 bases each). Trimming took 4 bases from V and 4 from J, leaving 16 bases between them. This CDR3 has 16 residues. Germline V CDR1 and CDR2: SNHLY, FYNNEI.

The chain has TRBV13 and TRBJ2-1; 10 bases map to TRBD2. Germline values: CDR1 PRHDT, CDR2 FYEKMQ (reference sequence). The CDR3 loop spans 15 amino acids. With 5 bases clipped from V and 8 bases from J, the junction kept 9 bases outside the gene matches. The CDR3 region is CASSTRGLAFHEQFF. The DNA of the CDR3 is TGTGCCAGCAGCACCCGGGGACTAGCGTTCCATGAGCAGTTCTTC.

The chain has TRBV27 and TRBJ1-1, with D hard to call. The CDR3 loop spans 14 amino acids. In germline, CDR1 is MNHEY, CDR2 SMNVEV (reference sequence). Trimming stripped 1 base from V and 4 bases from J, with 10 bases between. CDR3 nucleotide sequence: TGTGCCAGCAGTTTATGGGGAGGTGCCACTGAAGCTTTCTTT. Protein sequence: CASSLWGGATEAFF.

V is TRBV14 and J is TRBJ1-1; 9 bases fit TRBD1. Germline V gene sequence: CDR1 SGHDN, CDR2 FVKESK. V trimming: 5 bases; J trimming: 1 base; junction bases outside the gene matches: 8. There are 16 residues in the CDR3. The CDR3 loop reads CASSEPDRGPNTEAFF. Here the CDR3 DNA reads TGTGCCAGCAGCGAACCGGACAGGGGACCGAACACTGAAGCTTTCTTT.

This chain links TRBV7-9 with TRBJ1-1; D gene ambiguous. CDR1 and CDR2 from the germline V gene are SEHNR and FQNEAQ (reference sequence). The V end was cut by 5 bases, the J end by 0 bases, with 10 bases between. This CDR3 spans 14 amino acids. The CDR3: CASSRGRMNTEAFF. The CDR3, as DNA: TGTGCCAGCAGCCGAGGACGTATGAACACTGAAGCTTTCTTT.

The V gene is TRBV27, the J gene TRBJ2-1; tentatively, D is TRBD1 (6 bases). The germline V gene has CDR1 MNHEY and CDR2 SMNVEV (reference sequence). The V end was cut by 4 bases, the J end by 6 bases, with 19 bases between. This CDR3 contains 16 residues. As DNA, the CDR3 is TGTGCCAGCAGTTCGTCTATAGGGGGAATAATCAATGAGCAGTTCTTC. Protein sequence: CASSSSIGGIINEQFF.